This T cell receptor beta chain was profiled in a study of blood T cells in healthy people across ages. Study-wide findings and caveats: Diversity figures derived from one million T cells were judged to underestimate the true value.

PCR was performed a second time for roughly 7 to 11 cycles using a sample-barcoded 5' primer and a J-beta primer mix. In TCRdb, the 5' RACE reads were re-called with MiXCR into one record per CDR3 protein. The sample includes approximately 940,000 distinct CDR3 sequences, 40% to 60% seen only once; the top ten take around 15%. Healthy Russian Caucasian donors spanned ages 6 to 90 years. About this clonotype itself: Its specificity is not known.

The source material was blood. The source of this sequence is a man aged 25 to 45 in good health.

The CDR3 here is CSASWTGDLQYF. The CDR3 bases are TGCAGTGCTAGCTGGACCGGGGACCTCCAGTACTTC. This rearrangement joins TRBV20-1 to TRBJ2-5; D tentatively fits TRBD1 or TRBD2 (5 bases each). Germline CDR1 and CDR2: DFQATT and SNEGSKA (reference sequence). The CDR3 contains 12 residues. The germline V and J ends were trimmed by 3 bases and 10 bases, with 15 bases remaining between them.